This TCR beta chain was retrieved from a study of T cells in Graves' hyperthyroidism and ophthalmopathy. Amplification of TCR beta CDR3 regions was performed using RNA transcripts as template. TCR CDR3 underwent first-round RT-PCR with the HTBI primer set. From the multiplex PCR reads, TCRdb called clonotypes with MiXCR, one entry per CDR3 protein. The profile shows around 760,000 distinct CDR3 sequences, 30% to 40% of them singletons. With 7 bases clipped from V and 5 bases from J, the junction kept 9 bases outside the gene matches. CDR3 length: 14 residues. CDR1 and CDR2 (germline): SNHLY, FYNNEI. Every diagnosis used clinical symptoms, serum thyroxine and TRAb, thyroid ultrasound and orbital computed tomography. About 10 ml of fresh peripheral blood supplied the PBMCs.

V and J are TRBV2 and TRBJ1-1, with 8 nucleotides matching TRBD1. This clonotype originated in a woman in her forties with Graves' hyperthyroidism. Sequencing used blood. CDR3 region: CASNPGQALTEAFF. As DNA, the CDR3 is TGTGCCAGCAATCCGGGACAGGCGTTAACTGAAGCTTTCTTT. Complete variable domain (other parts from reference TRBV2 and TRBJ1-1): EPEVTQTPSHQVTQMGQEVILRCVPISNHLYFYWYRQILGQKVEFLVSFYNNEISEKSEIFDDQFSVERPDGSNFTLKIRSTKLEDSAMYFCASNPGQALTEAFFGQGTRLTVV.